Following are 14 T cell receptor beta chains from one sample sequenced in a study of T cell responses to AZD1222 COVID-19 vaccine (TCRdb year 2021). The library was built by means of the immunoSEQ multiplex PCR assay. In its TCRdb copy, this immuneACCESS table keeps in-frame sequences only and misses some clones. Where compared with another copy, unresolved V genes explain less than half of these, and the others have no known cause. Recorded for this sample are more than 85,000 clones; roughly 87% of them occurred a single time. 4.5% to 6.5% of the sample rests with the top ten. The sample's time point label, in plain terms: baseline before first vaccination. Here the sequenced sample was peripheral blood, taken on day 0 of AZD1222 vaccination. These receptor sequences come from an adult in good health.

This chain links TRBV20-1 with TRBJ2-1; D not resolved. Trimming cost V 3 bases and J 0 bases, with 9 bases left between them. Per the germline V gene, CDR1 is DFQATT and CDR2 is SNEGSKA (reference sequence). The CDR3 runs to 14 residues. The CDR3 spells CSASDVSSYNEQFF. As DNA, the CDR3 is TGCAGTGCTAGTGACGTGAGCTCCTACAATGAGCAGTTCTTC.

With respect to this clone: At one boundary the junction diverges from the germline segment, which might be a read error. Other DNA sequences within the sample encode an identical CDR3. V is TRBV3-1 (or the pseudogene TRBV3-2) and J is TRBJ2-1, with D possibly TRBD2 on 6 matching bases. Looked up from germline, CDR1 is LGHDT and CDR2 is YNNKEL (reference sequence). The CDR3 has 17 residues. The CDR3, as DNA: TGTGCCAGCAGCCAAGATCCGGGGGACGCGCCCGACAATGAGCAATTCTTC. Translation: CASSQDPGDAPDNEQFF.

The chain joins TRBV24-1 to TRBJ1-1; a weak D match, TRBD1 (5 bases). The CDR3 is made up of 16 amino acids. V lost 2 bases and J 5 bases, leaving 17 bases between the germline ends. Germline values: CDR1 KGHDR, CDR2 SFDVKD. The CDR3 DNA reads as TGTGCCACCAGTGATTCCGGGACCCCGGGGGGAACTGAAGCTTTCTTT. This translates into CATSDSGTPGGTEAFF.

CDR3 sequence (DNA): TGTGCCAGCAGTTTGGACAGGGTGGCCGGGGAGCTGTTTTTT. This sequence encodes CASSLDRVAGELFF. The chain has TRBV6-2 or TRBV6-3 and TRBJ2-2; 8 bases are a match to TRBD1. V lost 4 bases to trimming and J lost 6 bases; unmatched junction nucleotides: 4. The CDR3 sequence is 14 residues long. Germline assignment: CDR1 MNHEY and CDR2 SVGEGT.

The CDR3 is CASSRQGSGGNTIYF. CDR3 nucleotides: TGTGCCAGCAGCCGACAGGGTTCGGGCGGAAACACCATATATTTT. The chain links TRBV14 to TRBJ1-3; 7 nucleotides line up with TRBD1. CDR1 is SGHDN, CDR2 FVKESK, per germline. Trimming at V came to 4 bases and at J to 4 bases, leaving 7 bases not matched to a gene. This CDR3 region has 15 residues.

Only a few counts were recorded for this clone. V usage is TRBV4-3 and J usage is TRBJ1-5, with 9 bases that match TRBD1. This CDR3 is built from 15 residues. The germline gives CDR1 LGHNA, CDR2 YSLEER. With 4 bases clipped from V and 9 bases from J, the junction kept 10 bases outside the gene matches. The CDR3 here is CASSPGTGRGRPQHF. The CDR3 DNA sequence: TGCGCCAGCAGCCCGGGGACAGGGAGGGGTAGGCCCCAGCATTTT.

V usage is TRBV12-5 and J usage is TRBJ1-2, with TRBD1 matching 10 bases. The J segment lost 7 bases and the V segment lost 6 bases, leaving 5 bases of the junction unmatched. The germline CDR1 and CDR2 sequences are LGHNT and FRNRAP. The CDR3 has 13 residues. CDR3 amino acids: CASGSRDRGGYTF. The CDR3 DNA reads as TGTGCTAGTGGCTCCCGGGACAGGGGTGGCTACACCTTC.

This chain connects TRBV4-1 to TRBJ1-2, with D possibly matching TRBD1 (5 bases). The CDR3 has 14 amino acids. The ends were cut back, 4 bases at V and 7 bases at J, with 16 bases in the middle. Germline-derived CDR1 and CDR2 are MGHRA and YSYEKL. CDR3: CASSPRGYSVGYTF. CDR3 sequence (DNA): TGCGCCAGCAGCCCCCGGGGGTATTCGGTTGGCTACACCTTC.

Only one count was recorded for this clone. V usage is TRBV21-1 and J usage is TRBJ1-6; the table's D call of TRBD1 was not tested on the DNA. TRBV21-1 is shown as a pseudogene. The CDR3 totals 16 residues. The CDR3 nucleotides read TGTGCCAGCAACCCAGGCAGGGCCCCATATAATTCACCCCTCCACTTT. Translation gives CASNPGRAPYNSPLHF.

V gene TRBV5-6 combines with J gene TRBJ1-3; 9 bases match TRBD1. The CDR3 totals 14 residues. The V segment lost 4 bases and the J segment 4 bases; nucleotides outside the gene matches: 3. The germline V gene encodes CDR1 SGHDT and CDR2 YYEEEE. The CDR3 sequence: CASSGGTGGNTIYF. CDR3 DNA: TGTGCCAGCAGCGGCGGGACAGGGGGAAACACCATATATTTT.

CDR3 residues: CASKTPLGTDTQYF. CDR3 nucleotide sequence: TGTGCCAGCAAAACTCCTCTTGGAACTGATACGCAGTATTTT. The chain joins TRBV28 to TRBJ2-3; D gene ambiguous. Trimming removed 7 bases at V and 6 bases at J, with 17 bases between. The CDR3 has 14 residues. Germline V gene lookup returns CDR1 MDHEN and CDR2 SYDVKM.

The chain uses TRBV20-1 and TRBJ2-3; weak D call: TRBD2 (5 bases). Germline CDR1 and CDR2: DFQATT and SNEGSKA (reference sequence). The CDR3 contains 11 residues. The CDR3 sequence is CAGGSTDTQYF. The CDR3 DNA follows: TGCGCTGGCGGGAGCACAGATACGCAGTATTTT.

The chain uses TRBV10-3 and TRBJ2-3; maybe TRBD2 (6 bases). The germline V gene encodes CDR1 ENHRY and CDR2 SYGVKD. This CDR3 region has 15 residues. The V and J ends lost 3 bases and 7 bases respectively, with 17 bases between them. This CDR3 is CAISDSVEGRNTQYF. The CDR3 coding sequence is TGTGCCATCAGTGATTCGGTAGAGGGGAGGAATACGCAGTATTTT.

CDR3 nucleotides: TGTGCCAGCAGTTCTCCCTCGGGACTAGCGGGAGACAATGAGCAGTTCTTC. Translating gives CASSSPSGLAGDNEQFF. The chain uses TRBV27 and TRBJ2-1; 14 bases match TRBD2. The trim removed 4 bases at V and 5 bases at J, leaving 7 bases unmatched. The CDR3 spans 17 residues. Germline V lookup: CDR1 MNHEY, CDR2 SMNVEV (reference sequence).